Included here is one T cell receptor beta chain sequence, with context. Its antigen is currently unknown. These data originate in a study of T-cell reconstitution after alpha-beta-depleted transplantation in children. Trimming left V 6 bases short and J 0 bases short, with 12 bases between. This CDR3 is 14 amino acids long. Germline V CDR1 and CDR2: MNHEY, SMNVEV (reference sequence). Whole-study findings and limits: Surviving recipient T cells and intrathymic progenitors accounted for some patients' high TCRbeta diversity at day 60.

Preparing the TCRbeta library involved the use of unique molecular identifiers. Using its own MiXCR run on the PCR reads, TCRdb lists one record per CDR3 protein. The sample shows hundreds of thousands of distinct CDR3 sequences, roughly 13% of them seen only once. This TCR came from a male patient between 5 and 17 years old who had a stem cell transplant for acute myeloid leukemia, so the T cells may come from the graft donor. V usage is TRBV27 and J usage is TRBJ2-7; D gene unclear. The sample was PBMCs, mostly from graft donor cells, taken 360 days after TCRalphabeta/CD19-depleted stem cell transplant. CDR3: CASSPVLSSYEQYF. As DNA, the CDR3 is TGTGCCAGCAGCCCCGTCTTGAGCTCCTACGAGCAGTACTTC.